A single sample gave rise to the 19 T cell receptor beta chains below, sequenced in a study of T cells in Graves' hyperthyroidism and ophthalmopathy. The TCR beta CDR3 regions underwent amplification using RNA transcripts as the source. HTBI primers were the set used in a first-round RT-PCR of the TCR CDR3. TCRdb analysed the multiplex PCR reads with MiXCR anew, one entry per CDR3 protein. Among approximately 300,000 distinct CDR3 sequences listed, about 18% were seen once. The specimen sequenced was blood. Source of these receptors: a woman aged 60 to 75 with Graves' ophthalmopathy.

This clonotype was seen at least ten times. The chain joins TRBV20-1 to TRBJ1-2; D is ambiguous. Germline lookup yields CDR1 DFQATT and CDR2 SNEGSKA (reference sequence). This CDR3 region has 11 residues. The V end was cut by 4 bases, the J end by 6 bases, with 9 bases between. The DNA for the CDR3 is TGCAGTGCTACAGATTCGGATGGCTACACCTTC. Amino acids: CSATDSDGYTF.

The sample holds many counts of this clonotype. V gene TRBV7-9 combines with J gene TRBJ1-1; D not resolved. Trimming took off 6 bases at V and 1 base at J, with 15 bases between the two ends. Germline V lookup: CDR1 SEHNR, CDR2 FQNEAQ (reference sequence). The CDR3 extends over 15 amino acids. CDR3 sequence (DNA): TGTGCCAGCAGTTACGACAATGCCCCGAACACTGAAGCTTTCTTT. This sequence encodes CASSYDNAPNTEAFF.

The table lists this clonotype with a few counts. The CDR3: CASSLRTARYGYTF. Here the CDR3 DNA reads TGTGCCAGCAGCTTGAGGACAGCTCGCTATGGCTACACCTTC. This chain connects TRBV5-4 to TRBJ1-2; the D gene is possibly TRBD1 (6 bases). CDR3 length equals 14 residues. Germline CDR1 SGHNT, CDR2 YYREEE (reference sequence). Trimming stripped 1 base from V and 4 bases from J, with 11 bases between.

At least ten counts were recorded for this clonotype. The rearrangement uses TRBV6-1 and TRBJ1-1; D call uncertain. V lost 7 bases to trimming and J lost 3 bases, with 6 bases between them. Germline V gene lookup returns CDR1 MNHNS and CDR2 SASEGT. The CDR3 has 11 amino acids. The CDR3 bases are TGTGCCAGCATTAGCTACACTGAAGCTTTCTTT. This translates into CASISYTEAFF.

About this clonotype itself: A read error may be the cause here, since a much bigger clone is one base away. The rearrangement uses TRBV12-3 or TRBV12-4 and TRBJ1-5; unclear D gene. The CDR3 is made up of 11 amino acids. V was cut by 1 base and J by 6 bases, with 1 base left in between. This chain's CDR3 is CASSLGQPQHF. CDR3 nucleotides: TGTGCCAGCAGTTTAGGTCAGCCCCAGCATTTT.

V gene TRBV19 combines with J gene TRBJ2-7; 11 bases match TRBD2. This CDR3 comprises 14 residues. Germline values: CDR1 LNHDA, CDR2 SQIVND (reference sequence). V dropped 9 bases and J dropped 3; count of bases not matched to a gene: 7. The chain's CDR3 is CASRTSGSYYEQYF. The CDR3 bases are TGTGCCAGCAGAACTAGCGGGAGTTACTACGAGCAGTACTTC.

This clonotype was seen many times. The rearrangement joins TRBV27 to TRBJ2-3; no definite D call. Germline CDR1 reads MNHEY; CDR2 reads SMNVEV (reference sequence). The CDR3 extends over 14 amino acids. The ends were cut back, 3 bases at V and 2 bases at J, with 9 bases in the middle. Written as DNA, the CDR3 is TGTGCCAGCAGTTTCCTCGAGCTCACAGATACGCAGTATTTT. Amino acids: CASSFLELTDTQYF.

V usage is TRBV6-5 and J usage is TRBJ2-1; 7 nucleotides agree with TRBD1. This CDR3 comprises 13 residues. V lost 0 bases, J lost 15 bases, and 8 bases stayed unmatched. Germline assignment: CDR1 MNHEY and CDR2 SVGAGI. The CDR3 region is CASSYSIGAGGFF. The DNA of the CDR3 is TGTGCCAGCAGTTACTCGATAGGGGCAGGGGGGTTCTTC.

This chain joins TRBV27 and TRBJ2-2, with D maybe TRBD1 (5 bases). V was clipped by 5 bases and J by 4 bases, with 14 bases between them. Looked up from germline, CDR1 is MNHEY and CDR2 is SMNVEV (reference sequence). CDR3 length: 15 amino acids. This chain's CDR3 is CASSPSRVSTGELFF. DNA of the CDR3: TGTGCCAGCAGTCCCAGCAGGGTGTCCACCGGGGAGCTGTTTTTT.

This clonotype was observed a few times. The chain couples TRBV7-8 to TRBJ1-3, with D maybe TRBD1 (6 bases). CDR1 and CDR2 (germline): SGHVS, FQNEAQ. CDR3 length equals 16 residues. V lost 0 bases and J lost 0, with 9 bases in between. The DNA of the CDR3 is TGTGCCAGCAGCTTAGCGCAGGGGCTCTCTGGAAACACCATATATTTT. Its protein product is CASSLAQGLSGNTIYF.

This clonotype was seen ten or more times. The chain is built from TRBV27 and TRBJ2-1; D unclear. CDR1 and CDR2 (germline): MNHEY, SMNVEV (reference sequence). This CDR3 is built from 12 residues. V lost 6 bases, J lost 0 bases, and 3 bases lay in between. DNA for the CDR3: TGTGCCAGCAGCGCCTCCTACAATGAGCAGTTCTTC. Translating gives CASSASYNEQFF.

V and J are TRBV28 and TRBJ1-5; D uncertain. This CDR3 is 15 amino acids long. V dropped 3 bases and J dropped 5 bases, with 14 bases sitting between them. Germline CDR1 reads MDHEN; CDR2 reads SYDVKM. The CDR3 DNA is TGTGCCAGCAGTTTCGGAGGCGCCCTTTATCAGCCCCAGCATTTT. It specifies CASSFGGALYQPQHF.

This clonotype was found many times. The chain has TRBV6-1 and TRBJ2-5; D is possibly TRBD2 (5 bases). The CDR3 runs to 12 residues. V lost 6 bases to trimming and J lost 4 bases, with 9 bases between them. Germline CDR1 reads MNHNS; CDR2 reads SASEGT. DNA for the CDR3: TGTGCCAGCAGCCAGGCGGGAGAGACCCAGTACTTC. It yields the protein CASSQAGETQYF.

Only a few counts were recorded for this clonotype. The chain recombines TRBV9 with TRBJ2-5; 10 nucleotides agree with TRBD2. V shed 0 bases and J 2 bases; nucleotides not matched to a gene: 7. The germline V gene encodes CDR1 SGDLS and CDR2 YYNGEE. This CDR3 has 17 residues. CDR3 DNA sequence: TGTGCCAGCAGCGTAGGGGATCTAGCGGGGGTGCAAGAGACCCAGTACTTC. Protein product: CASSVGDLAGVQETQYF. Full variable domain (remainder filled in from reference TRBV9 and TRBJ2-5): DSGVTQTPKHLITATGQRVTLRCSPRSGDLSVYWYQQSLDQGLQFLIQYYNGEERAKGNILERFSAQQFPDLHSELNLSSLELGDSALYFCASSVGDLAGVQETQYFGPGTRLLVL.

This clonotype was seen ten or more times. The CDR3 sequence: CASSPMGQGGSGELFF. CDR3 bases: TGTGCCAGCAGCCCTATGGGACAAGGAGGGTCCGGGGAGCTGTTTTTT. V and J are TRBV3-1 and TRBJ2-2; the D gene could be TRBD1 or TRBD2 (6 bases each). Between the trimmed V and J ends, which lost 4 bases and 6 bases, there was a span of 18 bases. The CDR3 totals 16 residues. The germline V gene encodes CDR1 LGHDT and CDR2 YNNKEL (reference sequence).

The chain combines TRBV29-1 with TRBJ1-4, with D possibly matching TRBD1 (5 bases). CDR3 size: 14 residues. The germline V gene encodes CDR1 SQVTM and CDR2 ANQGSEA. V lost 8 bases, J lost 7 bases, and 20 bases lay in between. In nucleotides, the CDR3 is TGCAGCCATCACTTCCGGGGTGGGGGTGAAAAACTGTTTTTT. Translation: CSHHFRGGGEKLFF.

This clonotype appeared many times. The chain joins TRBV5-5 to TRBJ1-1, with D unresolved. The CDR3 contains 14 residues. V dropped 2 bases and J dropped 1 base, with 9 bases sitting between them. Germline loops: CDR1 SGHKS, CDR2 YYEKEE (reference sequence). The CDR3 protein is CASSLISSNTEAFF. The CDR3 DNA reads as TGTGCCAGCAGCTTAATCAGTTCGAACACTGAAGCTTTCTTT.

The chain has TRBV7-8 and TRBJ1-3; 10 bases line up with TRBD1. This CDR3 is 15 amino acids long. Germline-derived CDR1 and CDR2 are SGHVS and FQNEAQ. The ends lost 5 bases at V and 7 bases at J; junction bases unmatched: 8. This chain's CDR3 is CASSQPGTGVNTIYF. The CDR3 DNA reads TGTGCCAGCAGCCAACCCGGGACAGGGGTGAACACCATATATTTT.

This clonotype was observed a few times. The chain has TRBV5-8 and TRBJ2-3; D might be TRBD1 (5 bases). This CDR3 comprises 15 residues. Germline V lookup: CDR1 SGHTS, CDR2 YDEGEE. The V end was cut by 2 bases, the J end by 1 base, with 11 bases between. CDR3 sequence reads: CASSFFRDGTDTQYF. The CDR3 coding sequence is TGTGCCAGCAGCTTTTTCAGGGATGGCACAGATACGCAGTATTTT. Full variable domain (rest looked up from reference TRBV5-8 and TRBJ2-3): EAGVTQSPTHLIKTRGQQATLRCSPISGHTSVYWYQQALGLGLQFLLWYDEGEERNRGNFPPRFSGRQFPNYSSELNVNALELEDSALYLCASSFFRDGTDTQYFGPGTRLTVL.